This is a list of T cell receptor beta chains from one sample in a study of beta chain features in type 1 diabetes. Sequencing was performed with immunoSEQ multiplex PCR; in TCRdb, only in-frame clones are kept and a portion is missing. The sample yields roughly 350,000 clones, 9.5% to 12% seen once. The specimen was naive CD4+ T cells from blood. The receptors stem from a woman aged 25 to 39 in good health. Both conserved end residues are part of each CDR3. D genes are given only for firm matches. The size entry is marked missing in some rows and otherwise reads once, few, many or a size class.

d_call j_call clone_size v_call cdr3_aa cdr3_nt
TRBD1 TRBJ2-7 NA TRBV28 CASSPSGQGTEQYF TGTGCCAGCAGTCCCTCGGGACAGGGGACCGAGCAGTACTTC
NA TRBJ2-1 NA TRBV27 CASAASASSYNEQFF TGTGCCAGTGCCGCTAGCGCCAGCTCCTACAATGAGCAGTTCTTC
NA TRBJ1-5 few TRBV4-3 CASSQEMSRGGQPQHF TGCGCCAGCAGCCAAGAAATGAGTAGGGGTGGCCAGCCCCAGCATTTT
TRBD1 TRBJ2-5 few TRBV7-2 CASSPLQGREETQYF TGTGCCAGCAGCCCTCTACAGGGGCGGGAAGAGACCCAGTACTTC
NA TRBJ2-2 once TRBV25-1 CASRRPGLEDTGELFF TGTGCCAGCAGAAGACCGGGACTCGAGGACACCGGGGAGCTGTTTTTT
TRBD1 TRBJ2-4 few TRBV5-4 CASSLERAGGVNIQYF TGTGCCAGCAGCTTGGAGCGGGCAGGGGGCGTAAACATTCAGTACTTC
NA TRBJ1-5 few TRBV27 CASRATMPNQPQHF TGTGCCAGCAGAGCTACGATGCCGAATCAGCCCCAGCATTTT
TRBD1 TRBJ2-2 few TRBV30 CAWIQGAVHTGELFF TGTGCCTGGATACAGGGGGCCGTACACACCGGGGAGCTGTTTTTT
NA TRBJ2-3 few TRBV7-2 CASSNGDTITSDTQYF TGTGCCAGCAGCAACGGGGACACCATCACATCGGATACGCAGTATTTT
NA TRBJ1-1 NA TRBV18 CASLTQENTEAFF TGTGCCAGCCTTACACAGGAAAACACTGAAGCTTTCTTT
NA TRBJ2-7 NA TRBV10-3 CAISETTIYEQYF TGTGCCATCAGTGAAACTACGATCTACGAGCAGTACTTC
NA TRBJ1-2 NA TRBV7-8 CASSPAGRTLYGYTF TGTGCCAGCAGCCCCGCGGGGAGGACCCTCTATGGCTACACCTTC
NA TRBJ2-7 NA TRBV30 CAWRTTGFAASSYEQYF TGTGCCTGGAGGACCACAGGGTTCGCGGCGTCCTCCTACGAGCAGTACTTC
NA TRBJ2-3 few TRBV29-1 CSVVLGQDQSSTDTQYF TGCAGCGTGGTCCTGGGGCAGGATCAATCTAGCACAGATACGCAGTATTTT
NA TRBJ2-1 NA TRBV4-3 CASSQLLGKDEQFF TGCGCCAGCAGCCAGCTCCTAGGCAAGGATGAGCAGTTCTTC
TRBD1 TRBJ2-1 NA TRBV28 CASSGTDNYNEQFF TGTGCCAGTTCCGGGACAGACAATTACAATGAGCAGTTCTTC
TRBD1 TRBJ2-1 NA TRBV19 CASRRDRALGEQFF TGTGCCAGTCGTCGGGACAGGGCTTTGGGTGAGCAGTTCTTC
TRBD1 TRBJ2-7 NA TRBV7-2 CASSFDRGVYEQYF TGTGCCAGCAGCTTCGACAGGGGTGTGTACGAGCAGTACTTC
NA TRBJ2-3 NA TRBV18 CATRVTSTDTQYF TGTGCCACCAGGGTTACTAGCACAGATACGCAGTATTTT
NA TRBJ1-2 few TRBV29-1 CSVDGGLYGYTF TGCAGCGTTGACGGAGGCCTCTATGGCTACACCTTC
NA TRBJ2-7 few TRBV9 CASSVEAVSYEQYF TGTGCCAGCAGCGTAGAAGCGGTCTCCTACGAGCAGTACTTC
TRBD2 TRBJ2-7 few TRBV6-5 CASSYTSGRTGEQYF TGTGCCAGCAGTTACACCAGCGGGAGAACGGGGGAGCAGTACTTC
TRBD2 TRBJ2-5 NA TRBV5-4 CASSFGLAGERAQYF TGTGCCAGCAGCTTCGGACTAGCGGGAGAACGGGCCCAGTACTTC
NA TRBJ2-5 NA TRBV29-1 CSVSGTLGIQETQYF TGCAGCGTTTCCGGGACACTGGGGATCCAAGAGACCCAGTACTTC
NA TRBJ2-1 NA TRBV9 CASSPAHRAHNEQFF TGTGCCAGCAGCCCCGCCCACAGAGCCCACAATGAGCAGTTCTTC
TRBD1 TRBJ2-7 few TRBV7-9 CASSFDRASSYEQYF TGTGCCAGCAGCTTTGACAGGGCAAGCTCCTACGAGCAGTACTTC
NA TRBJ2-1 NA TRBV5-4 CASSPETYNEQFF TGTGCCAGCAGCCCAGAAACCTACAATGAGCAGTTCTTC
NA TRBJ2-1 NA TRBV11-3 CASSSDTSYNEQFF TGTGCCAGCAGCTCTGACACCTCCTACAATGAGCAGTTCTTC
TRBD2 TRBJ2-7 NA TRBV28 CASSERGESYEQYF TGTGCCAGCAGTGAACGGGGGGAGTCCTACGAGCAGTACTTC
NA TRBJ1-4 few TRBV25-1 CASSEPVPNEKLFF TGTGCCAGCAGTGAACCGGTACCGAATGAAAAACTGTTTTTT
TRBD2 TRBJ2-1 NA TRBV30 CAWSVLREGEQFF TGTGCCTGGAGTGTACTTCGGGAGGGCGAGCAGTTCTTC
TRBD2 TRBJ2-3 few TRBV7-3 CASSPSGSTDTQYF TGTGCCAGCAGCCCTAGCGGAAGCACAGATACGCAGTATTTT
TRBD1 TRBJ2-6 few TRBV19 CASSETGTGLTGANVLTF TGTGCCAGTAGTGAAACCGGGACAGGCCTGACTGGGGCCAACGTCCTGACTTTC
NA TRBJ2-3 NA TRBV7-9 CASSSPRSTDTQYF TGTGCCAGCAGTTCTCCGAGATCCACAGATACGCAGTATTTT
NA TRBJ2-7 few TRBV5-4 CASTAEYEQYF TGTGCCAGCACGGCGGAATACGAGCAGTACTTC
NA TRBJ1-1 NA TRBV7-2 CASSLVRQKNTEAFF TGTGCCAGCAGCTTAGTTAGACAGAAGAACACTGAAGCTTTCTTT
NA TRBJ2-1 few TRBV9 CASSVEEGGYNEQFF TGTGCCAGCAGCGTAGAGGAGGGCGGCTACAATGAGCAGTTCTTC
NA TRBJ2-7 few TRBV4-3 CASSLRQGSSYEQYF TGCGCCAGCAGCCTCCGGCAGGGGAGCTCCTACGAGCAGTACTTC
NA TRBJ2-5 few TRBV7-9 CASSLDPAGVRQETQYF TGTGCCAGCAGCTTAGATCCAGCGGGCGTACGCCAAGAGACCCAGTACTTC
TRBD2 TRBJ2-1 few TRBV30 CAWSTGTSGRANEQFF TGTGCCTGGAGTACTGGGACTAGCGGGAGGGCAAATGAGCAGTTCTTC
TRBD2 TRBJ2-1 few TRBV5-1 CASWNGRRNEQFF TGCGCCAGCTGGAACGGGAGGCGGAATGAGCAGTTCTTC
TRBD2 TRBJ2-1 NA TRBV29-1 CSGEGDGINEQFF TGCAGCGGGGAGGGTGATGGGATTAATGAGCAGTTCTTC
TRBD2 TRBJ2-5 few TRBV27 CASSLYQTSGKPQKTQYF TGTGCCAGCAGTTTATATCAGACTAGCGGGAAACCTCAAAAGACCCAGTACTTC
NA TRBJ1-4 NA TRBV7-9 CASSPSRTENEKLFF TGTGCCAGCAGCCCCTCGCGAACGGAGAATGAAAAACTGTTTTTT
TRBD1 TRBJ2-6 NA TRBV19 CASSSSGGRGRPSGANVLTF TGTGCCAGTAGTAGCTCCGGAGGAAGGGGGCGACCCTCTGGGGCCAACGTCCTGACTTTC
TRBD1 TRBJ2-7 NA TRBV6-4 CASSAGQGSYEQYF TGTGCCAGCAGTGCTGGACAGGGCTCCTACGAGCAGTACTTC
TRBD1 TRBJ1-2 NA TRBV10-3 CAISAGGLSGYTF TGTGCCATCAGTGCAGGGGGCTTGAGCGGCTACACCTTC
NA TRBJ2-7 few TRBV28 CASRAPGRTYEQYF TGTGCCAGCAGAGCCCCCGGTAGAACCTACGAGCAGTACTTC